The 14 T cell receptor beta chains given below trace back to one sample, sequenced in a study of shared clonotypes between healthy human individuals (TCRdb year 2020). CD8 naive samples were obtained by positive selection for CCR7 among CD45RO-negative cells, yielding a CD45RA+CCR7+ population from which TemRA cells were excluded. The library was built by means of the immunoSEQ multiplex PCR assay. Entries here come from immuneACCESS through TCRdb and include only in-frame sequences with V and J called. Some clones fail to appear in such tables; in the studies checked, an unresolved V gene covers under half of the shortfall, and the cause of the remainder is unknown. The sample yields over 2 million clones; less than 95% were counted once. The ten biggest clones cover 1.1% of the sample. The sequencing sample was made of naive CD8+ T cells sorted from blood. The cell subset or site label of this sample denotes: CD45RA+CCR7+. The receptors were gathered from a young man in good health.

CDR3 coding DNA: TGTGCCAGCAGCTTAATGCGAAGCTCTCAGGACGAGCAGTACTTC. Amino acids: CASSLMRSSQDEQYF. The chain has TRBV11-2 and TRBJ2-7; D not certain. Trimming took off 2 bases at V and 5 bases at J, with 16 bases between the two ends. From germline, CDR1 is SGHAT and CDR2 FQNNGV. The CDR3 contains 15 residues.

This chain links TRBV2 with TRBJ2-7, with D tentatively TRBD2 (5 bases). The germline gives CDR1 SNHLY, CDR2 FYNNEI. V was pared by 8 bases and J by 3 bases, with 17 bases between. The CDR3 sequence is 14 residues long. The CDR3: CASCQRENVYEQYF. The CDR3 coding sequence is TGTGCCAGCTGCCAAAGGGAGAATGTCTACGAGCAGTACTTC.

The rearrangement joins TRBV6-6 to TRBJ2-5; the D gene is possibly TRBD2 (5 bases). The CDR3 sequence is 14 residues long. V lost 5 bases and J lost 3, with 13 bases in between. The germline V gene encodes CDR1 MNHNY and CDR2 SVGAGI (reference sequence). The CDR3 nucleotides read TGTGCCAGCAGTCCCCGGACTTTAAAAGAGACCCAGTACTTC. Protein: CASSPRTLKETQYF.

This rearrangement joins TRBV13 to TRBJ1-3; D not resolved. CDR1 and CDR2 (germline): PRHDT, FYEKMQ (reference sequence). This CDR3 is built from 15 residues. With 5 bases removed from V and 0 bases from J, the gap between germline ends came to 11 bases. The CDR3 DNA is TGTGCCAGCAGCCCTTTAGGTGTCTCTGGAAACACCATATATTTT. As protein: CASSPLGVSGNTIYF.

The chain is built from TRBV7-6 and TRBJ2-5; tentatively, D is TRBD1 (6 bases). V shed 4 bases and J shed 3 bases, with 24 bases lying between them. CDR3 size: 18 residues. CDR1 is SGHVS, CDR2 FNYEAQ, per germline. CDR3 sequence (DNA): TGTGCCAGCAGCTCGAAAGTGACTTTGGGGGCGACGGAAGAGACCCAGTACTTC. It specifies CASSSKVTLGATEETQYF.

The chain has TRBV13 and TRBJ1-3; D not resolved. Looked up from germline, CDR1 is PRHDT and CDR2 is FYEKMQ (reference sequence). The CDR3 consists of 16 residues. V was clipped by 2 bases and J by 0 bases, with 11 bases between them. CDR3 amino acids: CASSLQTESSGNTIYF. The CDR3 region has the DNA TGTGCCAGCAGCTTACAAACGGAAAGCTCTGGAAACACCATATATTTT.

Here the CDR3 DNA reads TGTGCCAGTAGTATAGTTGACACCCTAGGCCAGTTCTTC. Translating it yields CASSIVDTLGQFF. This rearrangement joins TRBV19 to TRBJ2-1, with no clear D. CDR1 LNHDA and CDR2 SQIVND come from the germline V gene (reference sequence). CDR3 length: 13 amino acids. V was trimmed by 1 base and J by 13 bases, leaving 14 bases between them. Full variable domain (rest looked up from reference TRBV19 and TRBJ2-1): DGGITQSPKYLFRKEGQNVTLSCEQNLNHDAMYWYRQDPGQGLRLIYYSQIVNDFQKGDIAEGYSVSREKKESFPLTVTSAQKNPTAFYLCASSIVDTLGQFFGPGTRLTVL.

J is TRBJ2-4 and V is TRBV6-1; D may be TRBD1 or TRBD2 (6 bases each). V gave up 7 bases and J gave up 7 bases, with 14 bases separating them. Germline V gene lookup returns CDR1 MNHNS and CDR2 SASEGT. The length of the CDR3 is 13 residues. The CDR3 coding sequence is TGTGCCAGCACGGGGGCATCGGGGAACATTCAGTACTTC. Its translation is CASTGASGNIQYF.

The chain recombines TRBV19 with TRBJ1-1; no definite D call. Looked up from germline, CDR1 is LNHDA and CDR2 is SQIVND (reference sequence). The CDR3 sequence is 13 residues long. V dropped 5 bases and J dropped 4 bases, with 11 bases sitting between them. The CDR3 nucleotides are TGTGCCAGTAGTTACGGACTTATCACTGAAGCTTTCTTT. Translated: CASSYGLITEAFF.

The V and J genes are TRBV6-6 and TRBJ2-3; TRBD2 matches 10 bases. This CDR3 spans 16 amino acids. Trimming at V came to 2 bases and at J to 0 bases, leaving 2 bases not matched to a gene. CDR1 is MNHNY, CDR2 SVGAGI, per germline (reference sequence). The CDR3 DNA reads TGTGCCAGCAGTTACAGCGGGGGGGCGAGCACAGATACGCAGTATTTT. Its protein product is CASSYSGGASTDTQYF.

Remarks on this clone: Other DNA sequences in the same sample also yield this CDR3. The chain couples TRBV13 to TRBJ2-7, with D possibly TRBD1 on 6 matching bases. Trimming took off 5 bases at V and 2 bases at J, with 10 bases between the two ends. This CDR3 comprises 13 residues. Germline CDR1 and CDR2: PRHDT and FYEKMQ (reference sequence). CDR3 nucleotides: TGTGCCAGCAGCCCTGGACAGACCTACGAGCAGTACTTC. Its protein is CASSPGQTYEQYF. The variable domain in full, completed from reference TRBV13 and TRBJ2-7, reads AAGVIQSPRHLIKEKRETATLKCYPIPRHDTVYWYQQGPGQDPQFLISFYEKMQSDKGSIPDRFSAQQFSDYHSELNMSSLELGDSALYFCASSPGQTYEQYFGPGTRLTVT.

The V gene is TRBV15, the J gene TRBJ2-7, with D maybe TRBD2 (6 bases). Trimming cost V 5 bases and J 2 bases, with 10 bases left between them. This CDR3 is 13 amino acids long. Germline assignment: CDR1 LNHNV and CDR2 YYDKDF (reference sequence). The CDR3 nucleotides read TGTGCCACCAGCTTCGGGGAGGCCTACGAGCAGTACTTC. It translates to CATSFGEAYEQYF.

The chain uses TRBV5-1 and TRBJ2-7; 11 nucleotides agree with TRBD2. The CDR3 length is 17 residues. V shed 1 base, J shed 3 bases, and the junction held 9 bases outside the gene matches. Germline loops: CDR1 SGHRS, CDR2 YFSETQ. This CDR3 reads CASSLNRRLAGNYEQYF. The DNA of the CDR3 is TGCGCCAGCAGCTTGAATCGGAGACTAGCGGGAAACTACGAGCAGTACTTC.

The chain carries TRBV14 and TRBJ2-7; D is perhaps TRBD2 (5 bases). Germline V gene data show CDR1 as SGHDN and CDR2 as FVKESK. The CDR3 is made up of 13 amino acids. Trimming shortened V by 0 bases and J by 7 bases, and 10 bases separated the two germline ends. The CDR3 is CASSQDPRGEQYF. CDR3 coding DNA: TGTGCCAGCAGCCAAGATCCCCGGGGTGAGCAGTACTTC.